The rows below give T cell receptor beta chains drawn from one sample of a study of T cell repertoires in cytomegalovirus infection. These receptors' antigens are unknown. MiXCR, run by TCRdb on the reads, gives a single entry per CDR3 protein. The sample yields 310,000 or so distinct CDR3 sequences, roughly 25% seen once. The sample in question was cultured PBMCs, obtained from culture after CMV antigen stimulation. These receptors were taken from a human donor in good health (CMV status not recorded). Some clones in this sample may be carry-over from other donors' samples. Each CDR3 is given with its conserved first and last residue. D genes are given only for firm matches. Some rows mark clone size as missing; the rest say once, few, many or name a class of expanded clone.

V gene	D gene	J gene	clone size	CDR3 protein	CDR3 DNA
TRBV29-1	.	TRBJ1-2	.	CSAMDNYGYTF	TGCAGCGCGATGGACAACTATGGCTACACCTTC
TRBV6-2/TRBV6-3	.	TRBJ2-2	.	CASSYRPTGELFF	TGTGCCAGCAGTTACCGGCCCACCGGGGAGCTGTTTTTT
TRBV12-3/TRBV12-4	TRBD1	TRBJ2-7	.	CASSSRDREQYF	TGTGCCAGCAGTTCCCGGGACAGAGAGCAGTACTTC
TRBV7-9	.	TRBJ1-5	few	CASSLGERNQPQHF	TGTGCCAGCAGCTTAGGAGAGAGAAATCAGCCCCAGCATTTT
TRBV4-1	.	TRBJ1-2	.	CASSQDSYREFDGYTF	TGCGCCAGCAGCCAAGATTCCTACAGGGAATTCGATGGCTACACCTTC
TRBV10-2	TRBD1	TRBJ1-2	many	CASNPGQGANYGYTF	TGCGCCAGCAACCCGGGACAGGGGGCTAACTATGGCTACACCTTC
TRBV12-5	TRBD2	TRBJ2-1	many	CASGLGLAGKEEQFF	TGTGCTAGTGGTTTGGGGCTAGCGGGAAAGGAAGAGCAGTTCTTC
TRBV12-3/TRBV12-4	TRBD1	TRBJ2-1	.	CASSPSTGGYNEQFF	TGTGCCAGCAGCCCTAGCACAGGGGGCTACAATGAGCAGTTCTTC
TRBV27	.	TRBJ2-3	.	CASSTLGDTQYF	TGTGCCAGCAGTACTCTGGGGGATACGCAGTATTTT
TRBV19	.	TRBJ1-1	.	CASTPRADTEAFF	TGTGCCAGTACCCCGAGGGCGGACACTGAAGCTTTCTTT
TRBV19	.	TRBJ1-5	few	CASSDAPNPNQPQHF	TGTGCCAGTAGTGACGCCCCTAATCCTAATCAGCCCCAGCATTTT
TRBV29-1	TRBD1	TRBJ2-1	.	CSVRVQGALDEQFF	TGCAGCGTGAGGGTACAGGGGGCTCTCGATGAGCAGTTCTTC
TRBV7-2	.	TRBJ2-5	many	CASSLGVGETQYF	TGTGCCAGCAGCTTAGGGGTGGGGGAGACCCAGTACTTC
TRBV7-2	.	TRBJ2-1	few	CASSPSSPRQFF	TGTGCCAGCAGCCCAAGTAGTCCCCGGCAGTTCTTC
TRBV7-9	.	TRBJ2-5	many	CASSFRPQETQYF	TGTGCCAGCAGCTTCCGGCCACAAGAGACCCAGTACTTC
TRBV18	.	TRBJ2-1	few	CASSPSRGGEQFF	TGTGCCAGCTCACCCTCCAGGGGCGGTGAGCAGTTCTTC